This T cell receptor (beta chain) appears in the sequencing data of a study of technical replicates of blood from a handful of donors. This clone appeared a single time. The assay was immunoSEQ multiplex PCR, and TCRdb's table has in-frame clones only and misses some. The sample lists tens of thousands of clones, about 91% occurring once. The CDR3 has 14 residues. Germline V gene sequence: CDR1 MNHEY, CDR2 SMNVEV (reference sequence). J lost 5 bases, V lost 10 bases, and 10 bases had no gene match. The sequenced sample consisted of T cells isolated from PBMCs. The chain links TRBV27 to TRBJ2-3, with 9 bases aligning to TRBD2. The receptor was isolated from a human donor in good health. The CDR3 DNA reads TGTGCCACTTCCCCGACTAGCGGCGGAGATACGCAGTATTTT. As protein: CATSPTSGGDTQYF.